This T cell receptor beta chain comes out of a study of CD8+ T cells in alopecia areata. About the study: In an open-label trial, patients got 5 to 10 mg tofacitinib twice daily. General study results and limits: Among patients, TCR sharing was less clear than in mice, a difference possibly due in part to HLA diversity in the patient population.

Concerning this clone: As yet, its antigen is unknown.

After isolation, RNA underwent reverse transcription to generate cDNA as the sequencing template. Sequenced by immunoSEQ multiplex PCR; TCRdb stores in-frame clones only, minus some. Among fewer than 200,000 clones, just under 60% were seen once, and the ten largest hold about 15%. After removal of 0 bases from V and 7 bases from J, the junction contained 11 bases not matched to a gene. The CDR3 totals 16 residues. Germline loops: CDR1 SGHKS, CDR2 YYEKEE (reference sequence). Those with alopecia areata gave lesional scalp punch biopsies and peripheral blood. T lymphocytes (CD4+ and CD8+) were sorted from PBMCs.

The receptor's source is a human donor with alopecia areata. Source: CD4+ T cells sorted from blood, taken at week 0. The chain recombines TRBV5-5 with TRBJ1-2, with 8 bases fitting TRBD1. CDR3 in amino acids: CASSLGTGRIGFGYTF. In DNA form, the CDR3 reads TGTGCCAGCAGCTTGGGGACAGGGCGTATAGGATTTGGCTACACCTTC.